The rows below give T cell receptor beta chains drawn from one sample of a study of T cells in tuberculosis. Generated by immunoSEQ multiplex PCR, the TCRdb table keeps only in-frame clones and is missing some. The table has around 32,000 clones, approximately 93% seen once. The sequencing sample was made of PBMCs. Receptors originate from a donor aged 10 to 29 with latent tuberculosis or without tuberculosis infection. CDR3s include the opening cysteine and the closing phenylalanine or tryptophan. Fields, in order: D gene, clone size, J gene, V gene, CDR3 length, CDR3 DNA, CDR3 protein. D genes are given only for firm matches. Clone size appears in some rows only: once, few, many, or a class for an expanded clone.

>NA|once|TRBJ1-1|TRBV7-6|17
TGTGCCAGCAGCTTGAGACAATGGGAGGGAGCGAACACTGAAGCTTTCTTT
CASSLRQWEGANTEAFF
>TRBD1|NA|TRBJ2-7|TRBV6-6|14
TGTGCCAGCACCCCCCCGGACAGGAAGGACGAGCAGTACTTC
CASTPPDRKDEQYF
>NA|NA|TRBJ2-3|TRBV5-1|14
TGCGCCAGCAGCTTAGGACAAGCCACAGATACGCAGTATTTT
CASSLGQATDTQYF
>TRBD1|once|TRBJ1-2|TRBV6-1|18
TGTGCCAGCAGTGTAAAATCGTTACCGGGACAGGGAAATCCAGAAGACACCTTC
CASSVKSLPGQGNPEDTF
>NA|NA|TRBJ2-7|TRBV6-5|14
TGTGCCAGCAGTCGAAGCGGGCTAACCTACGAGCAGTACTTC
CASSRSGLTYEQYF
>NA|once|TRBJ2-5|TRBV7-9|17
TGTGCCAGCAGCTTAGTTAAGAGGCAGGGTCGGCGGATGGCCCAGTACTTC
CASSLVKRQGRRMAQYF
>NA|NA|TRBJ2-5|TRBV19|13
TGTGCCAGTAGTATGGGACAGCGGGTGGCCCAGTACTTC
CASSMGQRVAQYF
>NA|NA|TRBJ2-1|TRBV4-2|15
TGTGCCAGCAGCCAAGACCAGCGGAGCTACAATGAGCAGTTCTTC
CASSQDQRSYNEQFF
>NA|NA|TRBJ1-1|TRBV5-5|15
TGTGCCAGCAGCACCCGGACAGCCATGAACACTGAAGCTTTCTTT
CASSTRTAMNTEAFF
>TRBD2|NA|TRBJ2-3|TRBV27|16
TGTGCCAGCATCTTCCGGACTAGCGGACCGACAGATACGCAGTATTTT
CASIFRTSGPTDTQYF
>TRBD1|NA|TRBJ2-2|TRBV7-9|16
TGTGCCAGCAGCCTAAGACAGGGCGTAAACACCGGGGAGCTGTTTTTT
CASSLRQGVNTGELFF
>NA|NA|TRBJ2-1|TRBV4-1|17
TGCGCCAGCAGCCAAGTCCCCGGGACTCCCGGGGCCTATGAGCAGTTCTTC
CASSQVPGTPGAYEQFF
>NA|NA|TRBJ2-5|TRBV27|13
TGTGCCAGCGGCCCCCGGGGGAAAGAGACCCAGTACTTC
CASGPRGKETQYF
>TRBD2|NA|TRBJ2-1|TRBV7-9|16
TGTGCCAGCAGTTTTAGCGGGTGGGCCTCCTACAATGAGCAGTTCTTC
CASSFSGWASYNEQFF
>NA|NA|TRBJ1-1|TRBV11-2|14
TGTGCCAGCAGCCGTCCTTACTCGAACACTGAAGCTTTCTTT
CASSRPYSNTEAFF
>TRBD2|NA|TRBJ2-2|TRBV11-3|17
TGTGCCAGCAGCCTAGAAAGCGGGAGGAGTGGGACCGGGGAGCTGTTTTTT
CASSLESGRSGTGELFF
>TRBD2|NA|TRBJ2-3|TRBV27|18
TGTGCCAGCAGTTCCCCCCGTAGAGGTGGGAGGGGAGGAGATACGCAGTATTTT
CASSSPRRGGRGGDTQYF
>TRBD1|NA|TRBJ1-5|TRBV12-5|15
TGTGCTAGTGGTTTGGTACGGACAGGGGGACTGCCCCAGCATTTT
CASGLVRTGGLPQHF
>NA|NA|TRBJ2-3|TRBV2|15
TGTGCCAGCAGTGATACTGAGCAAGGGGCAGATACGCAGTATTTT
CASSDTEQGADTQYF
>NA|NA|TRBJ2-3|TRBV29-1|14
TGCAGCGCCGCCCGGGGGGCGGGCACAGATACGCAGTATTTT
CSAARGAGTDTQYF
>NA|NA|TRBJ2-3|TRBV19|14
TGTGCCAGTAGTATGGGGGGGGCCCCAGATACGCAGTATTTT
CASSMGGAPDTQYF
>NA|once|TRBJ2-7|TRBV2|12
TGTGCCAGCAGGGAAGGGCCCTCCGAGCAGTACTTC
CASREGPSEQYF
>NA|NA|TRBJ1-2|TRBV21-1|16
TGTGCCAGCAGCAAAGGGAAAGGAAGGTTTACGCGGGGCTACACCTTC
CASSKGKGRFTRGYTF
>NA|once|TRBJ2-1|TRBV9|16
TGTGCCAGCAGCCTCCGCGGGGGGACAGTCTACAATGAGCAGTTCTTC
CASSLRGGTVYNEQFF
>NA|NA|TRBJ1-2|TRBV6-5|15
TGTGCCAGCACCGCCGGGCGGGGGAGCCAATATGGCTACACCTTC
CASTAGRGSQYGYTF
>NA|NA|TRBJ1-1|TRBV19|13
TGTGCCAGTAGTATAGATCGGGGGACGATAGCTTTCTTT
CASSIDRGTIAFF
>NA|NA|TRBJ1-2|TRBV6-1|15
TGTGCCAGCAGTGTCGGGAACAACCCTAACTATGGCTACACCTTC
CASSVGNNPNYGYTF
>TRBD2|NA|TRBJ2-1|TRBV25-1|14
TGTGCCAGCAGTGAATTGGCAGGGAGGGGTGAGCAGTTCTTC
CASSELAGRGEQFF
>NA|NA|TRBJ1-2|TRBV5-6|9
TGTGCCAGCTACTTGAACTACACCTTC
CASYLNYTF
>NA|NA|TRBJ1-5|TRBV28|16
TGTGCCAGCAGTTTAACAGGGTTGTTGGGCAATCAGCCCCAGCATTTT
CASSLTGLLGNQPQHF
>NA|NA|TRBJ1-5|TRBV4-1|17
TGCGCCAGCAGCCCTCTCCCAGGGATGGTTAGCAATCAGCCCCAGCATTTT
CASSPLPGMVSNQPQHF
>NA|once|TRBJ1-2|TRBV27|12
TGTGCCAGCAGTGCGGGCCCGATGAGCTACACCTTC
CASSAGPMSYTF
>NA|NA|TRBJ2-5|TRBV11-2|11
TGTGCCAGCGGCTCGGGAGAGACCCAGTACTTC
CASGSGETQYF
>NA|NA|TRBJ1-4|TRBV6-5|16
TGTGCCAGCAGTTATATCCAGGGGAAGGCTCATGAAAAACTGTTTTTT
CASSYIQGKAHEKLFF
>TRBD2|once|TRBJ2-3|TRBV6-5|14
TGTGCCAGCAGGGCGGGAGTGAGCACAGATACGCAGTATTTT
CASRAGVSTDTQYF
>NA|once|TRBJ2-3|TRBV11-2|12
TGTGCCAGCAGCTTCCCGGGAGATACGCAGTATTTT
CASSFPGDTQYF
>TRBD2|NA|TRBJ2-7|TRBV4-2|17
TGTGCCAGCAGCCAAGATGCCCAGCGGGGGCTCTTCTACGAGCAGTACTTC
CASSQDAQRGLFYEQYF
>NA|NA|TRBJ1-5|TRBV30|16
TGTGCCTGGAGTGCAGGGCCCAGCTCAAATCATCAGCCCCAGCATTTT
CAWSAGPSSNHQPQHF
>NA|large|TRBJ2-7|TRBV27|14
TGTGCCAGCAGTTTACAGGGCGGGAACTACGAGCAGTACTTC
CASSLQGGNYEQYF
>TRBD1|NA|TRBJ1-5|TRBV5-6|16
TGTGCCAGCAGCTTTCAAGGACAGGGAAATGGTCAGCCCCAGCATTTT
CASSFQGQGNGQPQHF
>TRBD2|NA|TRBJ2-3|TRBV7-9|16
TGTGCCAGCAGCTTACTGGGAGGGAGAAGCACAGATACGCAGTATTTT
CASSLLGGRSTDTQYF
>NA|NA|TRBJ2-3|TRBV5-1|14
TGCGCCAGCAGCTTGGGGCCGTCTTCAGATACGCAGTATTTT
CASSLGPSSDTQYF
>NA|NA|TRBJ1-4|TRBV7-9|14
TGTGCCAGCAGCGCAGACAGAACTAATGAAAAACTGTTTTTT
CASSADRTNEKLFF
>NA|NA|TRBJ1-1|TRBV27|15
TGTGCCAGCAGTTCCCAATCAGGGGTGAACACTGAAGCTTTCTTT
CASSSQSGVNTEAFF
>NA|NA|TRBJ1-1|TRBV5-5|16
TGTGCCAGCAGCTCACCAGGCAGGGTCCCGAACACTGAAGCTTTCTTT
CASSSPGRVPNTEAFF
>NA|NA|TRBJ2-3|TRBV2|14
TGTGCCAGCAGTGAAAGGGAGGAGGAGGATACGCAGTATTTT
CASSEREEEDTQYF
>NA|NA|TRBJ1-2|TRBV15|15
TGTGCCACCAGCAGAGATAGGGGGATACAATATGGCTACACCTTC
CATSRDRGIQYGYTF
>TRBD1|NA|TRBJ1-5|TRBV19|14
TGTGCCAGTAGTCTCAACAGGGGCGATCAGCCCCAGCATTTT
CASSLNRGDQPQHF
>NA|NA|TRBJ1-2|TRBV19|13
TGTGCCAGTAGTCCTACACGGGACTATGGCTACACCTTC
CASSPTRDYGYTF
>NA|NA|TRBJ2-5|TRBV7-8|14
TGTGCCAGCAGCACACAGCTAAACCAAGAGACCCAGTACTTC
CASSTQLNQETQYF